The source of this TCR beta chain is a study of response to subunit inactivated influenza vaccine. TCRdb independently ran MiXCR on the RT-PCR reads; one entry per CDR3 protein. Of 500,000 to 650,000 distinct CDR3 sequences detected, around 8% appear once; the ten largest clones hold approximately 12%. The germline CDR1 and CDR2 sequences are GTSNPN and SVGIG (reference sequence). This CDR3 comprises 14 residues. Losses at the gene ends were 2 bases for V and 3 bases for J; bases not matched to a gene: 4. V is TRBV30 and J is TRBJ2-7; TRBD1 matches at 10 bases. Sequencing used PBMCs from blood, obtained around 25 months after vaccination. This TCR was sampled from a man between 50 and 75 years old who received an inactivated influenza vaccine. The CDR3 coding sequence is TGTGCCTGGAGTCTTGGGGACAGGGGCTACGAGCAGTACTTC. This gives the protein CAWSLGDRGYEQYF.